These T cell receptor beta chains were read from a single sample in a study of T cells in Graves' hyperthyroidism and ophthalmopathy. TCRdb analysed the multiplex PCR reads with MiXCR anew, one entry per CDR3 protein. The sample lists about 690,000 distinct CDR3 sequences; 17% were seen once. What was sequenced was blood. The receptors shown here come from a man between 50 and 59 years old with Graves' hyperthyroidism. CDR3s include the opening cysteine and the closing phenylalanine or tryptophan. The D gene is left open where the match is weak. Rows give clone size only sometimes, using once, few, many, or a class for an expanded clone.

v_call: TRBV7-3
j_call: TRBJ1-2
d_call: TRBD1
clone_size: many
cdr3_length: 15
cdr3_nt: TGTGCCAGCAGCCCGTCGTCAGCAGGGGGTTACGGCTACACCTTC
cdr3_aa: CASSPSSAGGYGYTF

v_call: TRBV11-2
j_call: TRBJ2-5
d_call: TRBD2
clone_size: NA
cdr3_length: 16
cdr3_nt: TGTGCCAGCAGCTCACCTGGACTAGCGGGTCTAGAGACCCAGTACTTC
cdr3_aa: CASSSPGLAGLETQYF

v_call: TRBV12-3/TRBV12-4
j_call: TRBJ2-3
d_call: TRBD2
clone_size: few
cdr3_length: 15
cdr3_nt: TGTGCCAGCAGCAAGACTAGCGGGAGTCGAGATACGCAGTATTTT
cdr3_aa: CASSKTSGSRDTQYF

v_call: TRBV11-2
j_call: TRBJ2-1
d_call: NA
clone_size: few
cdr3_length: 13
cdr3_nt: TGTGCCAGCAGCTTAGATCTTCAGAGAGAGCAGTTCTTC
cdr3_aa: CASSLDLQREQFF

v_call: TRBV7-3
j_call: TRBJ2-7
d_call: NA
clone_size: few
cdr3_length: 15
cdr3_nt: TGTGCCAGCAGCTACAGGGGAGGGGGAACCTACGAGCAGTACTTC
cdr3_aa: CASSYRGGGTYEQYF

v_call: TRBV3-1
j_call: TRBJ2-1
d_call: TRBD2
clone_size: many
cdr3_length: 17
cdr3_nt: TGTGCCAGCAGCCAAAGACTAGCGGGAGGGCCGGGCAATGAGCAGTTCTTC
cdr3_aa: CASSQRLAGGPGNEQFF

v_call: TRBV28
j_call: TRBJ2-1
d_call: TRBD2
clone_size: many
cdr3_length: 17
cdr3_nt: TGTGCCAGCAGTTTCTGGGGACTAGCGGAAAGGGACAATGAGCAGTTCTTC
cdr3_aa: CASSFWGLAERDNEQFF

v_call: TRBV18
j_call: TRBJ2-1
d_call: TRBD2
clone_size: NA
cdr3_length: 18
cdr3_nt: TGTGCCAGCTCACCTCCAGGACTAGCGGGACCCTCCTACAATGAGCAGTTCTTC
cdr3_aa: CASSPPGLAGPSYNEQFF

v_call: TRBV11-2
j_call: TRBJ2-1
d_call: TRBD2
clone_size: many
cdr3_length: 15
cdr3_nt: TGTGCCAGCAGCTCCGGGACTAGCGTAAACAATGAGCAGTTCTTC
cdr3_aa: CASSSGTSVNNEQFF

v_call: TRBV10-2
j_call: TRBJ1-1
d_call: NA
clone_size: many
cdr3_length: 16
cdr3_nt: TGCGCCAGCAGATTAATGAGCGTTGGGCAGAACACTGAAGCTTTCTTT
cdr3_aa: CASRLMSVGQNTEAFF

v_call: TRBV28
j_call: TRBJ2-1
d_call: NA
clone_size: many
cdr3_length: 17
cdr3_nt: TGTGCCAGCAATGGGGGAACAAGCGGACTCTCCTACAATGAGCAGTTCTTC
cdr3_aa: CASNGGTSGLSYNEQFF

v_call: TRBV28
j_call: TRBJ1-5
d_call: TRBD1
clone_size: few
cdr3_length: 14
cdr3_nt: TGTGCCAGCAGGCACGACAGGGCTCTTCAGCCCCAGCATTTT
cdr3_aa: CASRHDRALQPQHF

v_call: TRBV3-1
j_call: TRBJ2-3
d_call: TRBD2
clone_size: few
cdr3_length: 18
cdr3_nt: TGTGCCAGCAGCCAAGATTCGGTTCAGCGGGAGTGGGCAGATACGCAGTATTTT
cdr3_aa: CASSQDSVQREWADTQYF

v_call: TRBV27
j_call: TRBJ2-7
d_call: NA
clone_size: few
cdr3_length: 13
cdr3_nt: TGTGCCAGCAGTTTCGAGGGACCCGGCGAGCAGTACTTC
cdr3_aa: CASSFEGPGEQYF

v_call: TRBV5-1
j_call: TRBJ2-5
d_call: NA
clone_size: NA
cdr3_length: 15
cdr3_nt: TGCGCCAGCAGCGTTGGAACCTCGAGGGGAGAGACCCAGTACTTC
cdr3_aa: CASSVGTSRGETQYF

v_call: TRBV6-2/TRBV6-3
j_call: TRBJ2-7
d_call: TRBD2
clone_size: many
cdr3_length: 16
cdr3_nt: TGTGCCAGCCAACACCTGACTAGCGGGAGAGTCCACGAGCAGTACTTC
cdr3_aa: CASQHLTSGRVHEQYF

v_call: TRBV20-1
j_call: TRBJ2-7
d_call: TRBD1
clone_size: many
cdr3_length: 16
cdr3_nt: TGCAGTGCTAGAGACTCCTCGGACAGGGGTTCCTACGAGCAGTACTTC
cdr3_aa: CSARDSSDRGSYEQYF

v_call: TRBV7-2
j_call: TRBJ2-7
d_call: NA
clone_size: few
cdr3_length: 15
cdr3_nt: TGTGCCAGCAGCACACCAGGGGGGGCTCCCCACGAGCAGTACTTC
cdr3_aa: CASSTPGGAPHEQYF